This TCR beta chain is from a study of monozygotic twins with inflammatory bowel disease. Germline V gene lookup returns CDR1 SQVTM and CDR2 ANQGSEA. The CDR3 loop spans 13 amino acids. Study-wide findings and caveats: Twins with IBD had fewer clonotypes in common with others than healthy twins, particularly during disease activity.

A roughly 2.5 ml blood sample was drawn per donor. As regards this clonotype: Its antigen is still unknown.

From the 5' RACE reads, TCRdb lists one entry per CDR3 protein and no DNA. In total, the table holds 310,000 or so distinct CDR3 sequences. This receptor was taken from a human donor with ulcerative colitis or Crohn's disease, or a healthy co-twin of an affected twin (not recorded which). The chain joins TRBV29-1 to TRBJ2-7. Sequenced input: blood. The CDR3 sequence: CSVVQQNTYEQYF.